This T cell receptor (beta chain) is drawn from a study of blood T cell repertoires in COVID-19. Participants were placed into cohorts based on the clinical history they reported. V was trimmed by 7 bases and J by 6 bases, leaving 18 bases between them. The germline V gene encodes CDR1 MDHEN and CDR2 SYDVKM. CDR3 size: 15 residues. Data came from immunoSEQ multiplex PCR; TCRdb stores just in-frame clones and leaves some out. The sample shows around 320,000 clones, about 90% of them seen only once. The source material was PBMCs or T cells enriched from blood (not recorded which). This rearrangement joins TRBV28 to TRBJ2-2; D may be TRBD1 (8 bases). The clonotype comes from a woman younger than 30 with acute COVID-19. CDR3 nucleotides: TGTGCCAGCATCAATGGACAGGGAGGGCCCGGGGAGCTGTTTTTT. This gives the protein CASINGQGGPGELFF.